A selection of T cell receptor beta chains follows, all from one sample in a study of blood T cell repertoires in COVID-19. Assay used: immunoSEQ multiplex PCR; TCRdb lists only in-frame clones, some missing. Among 400,000 to 550,000 clones listed, approximately 90% were seen once. What was sequenced was PBMCs or T cells enriched from blood (not recorded which). All receptors come from a woman between 18 and 29 years old with acute COVID-19. Each CDR3 is given with its conserved first and last residue. A D gene is named only where the DNA matches it firmly. Not every row has a clone size; where given, it reads once, few, many or a size class.

V gene	J gene	D gene	clone size	CDR3 length	CDR3 protein	CDR3 DNA
TRBV7-2	TRBJ1-6	.	once	14	CASRAGGNNSPLHF	TGTGCCAGCAGGGCAGGAGGGAATAATTCACCCCTCCACTTT
TRBV11-2	TRBJ1-2	.	.	13	CASSPQQNYGYTF	TGTGCCAGCAGCCCACAACAAAACTATGGCTACACCTTC
TRBV28	TRBJ1-6	TRBD1	.	15	CASLGFGQGDSPLHF	TGTGCCAGCCTCGGTTTCGGGCAGGGGGATTCACCCCTCCACTTT
TRBV18	TRBJ2-3	TRBD2	.	19	CASSLSTQTSGGYTDTQYF	TGTGCCAGCTCACTCTCGACTCAGACTAGCGGGGGTTACACAGATACGCAGTATTTT
TRBV7-2	TRBJ2-7	TRBD2	.	15	CASSLSASGSREQYF	TGTGCCAGCAGCTTAAGCGCTAGCGGGAGTCGCGAGCAGTACTTC
TRBV2	TRBJ1-5	.	.	14	CASSEEQGSQPQHF	TGTGCCAGCAGTGAGGAACAGGGAAGTCAGCCCCAGCATTTT
TRBV19	TRBJ2-7	.	.	12	CASSMNSLEQYF	TGTGCCAGTAGTATGAACAGCCTTGAGCAGTACTTC
TRBV6-1	TRBJ1-2	.	.	13	CASSELANYGYTF	TGTGCCAGCAGTGAACTAGCTAACTATGGCTACACCTTC
TRBV3-1/TRBV3-2	TRBJ2-1	.	.	15	CASSQERLVFNEQFF	TGTGCCAGCAGCCAAGAGAGACTAGTTTTCAATGAGCAGTTCTTC
TRBV3-1/TRBV3-2	TRBJ2-1	.	.	15	CASSHSGVAYNEQFF	TGTGCCAGCAGCCACTCAGGGGTCGCATACAATGAGCAGTTCTTC
TRBV11-2	TRBJ2-5	TRBD1	.	16	CASSPAPGQLQETQYF	TGTGCCAGCAGCCCTGCCCCGGGACAGCTTCAAGAGACCCAGTACTTC
TRBV19	TRBJ1-5	TRBD1	few	15	CASTPGQGYNQPQHF	TGTGCCAGTACTCCGGGACAGGGGTACAATCAGCCCCAGCATTTT
TRBV12-3/TRBV12-4	TRBJ2-1	.	once	13	CASSLPISDEQFF	TGTGCCAGCAGTCTACCAATCTCGGATGAGCAGTTCTTC
TRBV7-3	TRBJ2-7	TRBD1	few	15	CASSLTGTGAYEQYF	TGTGCCAGCAGCTTAACCGGGACAGGGGCCTACGAGCAGTACTTC
TRBV12-3/TRBV12-4	TRBJ2-1	TRBD1	.	13	CASTGQPDNEQFF	TGTGCCAGCACGGGACAGCCAGACAATGAGCAGTTCTTC
TRBV12-3/TRBV12-4	TRBJ1-1	.	.	13	CASSPTWNTEAFF	TGTGCCAGCAGTCCCACTTGGAACACTGAAGCTTTCTTT
TRBV28	TRBJ1-1	.	once	12	CASSLTGFEAFF	TGTGCCAGCAGTTTAACAGGGTTTGAAGCTTTCTTT
TRBV27	TRBJ1-3	.	.	14	CATREGGSGNTIYF	TGTGCCACTCGAGAGGGTGGGTCTGGAAACACCATATATTTT
TRBV6-2/TRBV6-3	TRBJ2-1	TRBD2	.	17	CASSHGASGGSVGEQFF	TGTGCCAGCAGCCACGGGGCTAGCGGGGGTTCTGTTGGTGAGCAGTTCTTC
TRBV18	TRBJ1-5	.	.	15	CASSPPGRDNQPQHF	TGTGCCAGCTCACCCCCAGGCCGGGACAATCAGCCCCAGCATTTT
TRBV19	TRBJ2-3	TRBD2	.	16	CASSSGLAGYTDTQYF	TGTGCCAGTAGTAGCGGACTAGCGGGGTACACAGATACGCAGTATTTT
TRBV7-4	TRBJ1-1	TRBD1	.	13	CASSPGAQGAAFF	TGTGCCAGCAGCCCTGGCGCACAGGGGGCAGCTTTCTTT
TRBV5-1	TRBJ1-2	TRBD1	.	12	CASDRQGYGYTF	TGCGCCAGCGACCGACAGGGATATGGCTACACCTTC